This is a list of T cell receptor beta chains from one sample in a study of OX40 agonist ivuxolimab in advanced cancers. The repertoire was sequenced with immunoSEQ multiplex PCR; TCRdb's copy has only in-frame clones and lacks some. Among 13,000 or so clones listed, around 80% were seen once. Here the sequenced sample was CD4+ or CD8+ T cells sorted from blood, taken in a trial of the OX40 agonist ivuxolimab. These TCRs come from an adult with an advanced solid tumor such as melanoma, head and neck, liver or kidney cancer. Each CDR3 is given with its conserved first and last residue. The D gene is left open where the match is weak. Clone size is not always given. Where it is, it says once, few, many or a class for expanded clones.

clone size	J gene	V gene	D gene	CDR3 protein	CDR3 DNA
.	TRBJ1-1	TRBV5-1	.	CASSFGTSHTEAFF	TGCGCCAGCAGCTTCGGGACTTCACACACTGAAGCTTTCTTT
.	TRBJ2-2	TRBV25-1	.	CASSSNTGGLNTGELFF	TGTGCCAGCAGTTCCAATACAGGGGGACTAAACACCGGGGAGCTGTTTTTT
.	TRBJ1-1	TRBV7-9	.	CASSPWAENTEAFF	TGTGCCAGCAGCCCCTGGGCGGAGAACACTGAAGCTTTCTTT
.	TRBJ1-2	TRBV11-1	TRBD1	CASSPRGRVGYTF	TGTGCCAGCAGCCCCAGGGGGCGCGTAGGCTACACCTTC
few	TRBJ2-2	TRBV9	.	CASSQEGQGIGAGELFF	TGTGCCAGCAGCCAAGAAGGTCAGGGGATTGGTGCCGGGGAGCTGTTTTTT
.	TRBJ1-4	TRBV9	.	CASSVDVYEKLFF	TGTGCCAGCAGCGTTGACGTATATGAAAAACTGTTTTTT
few	TRBJ2-1	TRBV19	.	CASSMFRGAHNEQFF	TGTGCCAGTAGTATGTTCAGGGGGGCCCACAATGAGCAGTTCTTC
.	TRBJ2-7	TRBV4-1	.	CASSPSAGTYEQYF	TGCGCCAGCAGCCCCAGCGCCGGGACCTACGAGCAGTACTTC
.	TRBJ2-2	TRBV2	.	CASSERRDSSDTGELFF	TGTGCCAGCAGCGAGCGGAGGGACAGTTCGGACACCGGGGAGCTGTTTTTT
.	TRBJ2-1	TRBV13	.	CASSLSRGNEQFF	TGTGCCAGCAGCCTCTCGCGAGGGAATGAGCAGTTCTTC
.	TRBJ2-2	TRBV7-3	.	CASSLTVAGGELFF	TGTGCCAGCAGCTTAACGGTAGCCGGCGGGGAGCTGTTTTTT
.	TRBJ2-7	TRBV27	TRBD2	CASSFGTSGPYEQYF	TGTGCCAGCAGTTTCGGGACTAGCGGGCCCTACGAGCAGTACTTC
.	TRBJ2-3	TRBV5-1	.	CASSQRTDTQYF	TGCGCCAGCAGCCAACGCACAGATACGCAGTATTTT
few	TRBJ2-1	TRBV7-9	TRBD1	CASRSGTGESANEQFF	TGTGCCAGCAGGTCCGGGACAGGGGAGTCGGCCAATGAGCAGTTCTTC
.	TRBJ1-1	TRBV16	.	CASSQGPGALNTEAFF	TGTGCCAGCAGCCAAGGTCCTGGAGCATTGAACACTGAAGCTTTCTTT
.	TRBJ2-7	TRBV6-5	.	CASSYGVGEQYF	TGTGCCAGCAGTTATGGGGTCGGGGAGCAGTACTTC
.	TRBJ2-1	TRBV10-2	TRBD2	CASSEFGGTSATNQITYNEQFF	TGCGCCAGCAGTGAGTTTGGGGGGACTAGCGCAACGAACCAGATCACTTACAATGAGCAGTTCTTC
.	TRBJ1-1	TRBV28	.	CASTMGRAEITEAFF	TGTGCCAGCACCATGGGTCGGGCAGAAATAACGGAAGCTTTCTTT
medium-sized	TRBJ1-5	TRBV2	.	CASTQTDSNQPQHF	TGTGCCAGCACCCAGACAGATAGCAATCAGCCCCAGCATTTT
.	TRBJ2-1	TRBV6-5	TRBD1	CASSYPGQGRNEQFF	TGTGCCAGCAGTTACCCGGGACAGGGGAGGAATGAGCAGTTCTTC